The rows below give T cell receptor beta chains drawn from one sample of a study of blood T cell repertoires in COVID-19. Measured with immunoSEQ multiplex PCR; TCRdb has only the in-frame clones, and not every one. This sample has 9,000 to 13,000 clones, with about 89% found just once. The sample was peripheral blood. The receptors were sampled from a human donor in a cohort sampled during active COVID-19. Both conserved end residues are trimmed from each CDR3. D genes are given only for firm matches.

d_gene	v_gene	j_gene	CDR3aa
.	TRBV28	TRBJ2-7	ASRRTLSSYEQY
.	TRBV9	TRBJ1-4	ASSVGSQTEAKLF
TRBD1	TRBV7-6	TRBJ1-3	ASRQTGAPGNTIY
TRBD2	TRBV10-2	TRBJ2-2	ASSEGGGALNGELF
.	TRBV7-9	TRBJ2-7	ASSSKGHGAYEQY
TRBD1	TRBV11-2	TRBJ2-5	ASSIGTETQETQY
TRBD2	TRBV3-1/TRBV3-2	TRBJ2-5	ASSQGKLAGPETQY
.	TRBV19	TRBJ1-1	ASRLAEHTEAF
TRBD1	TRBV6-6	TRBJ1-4	ASSHRRTGGAYNEKLF
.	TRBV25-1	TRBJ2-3	ASSESTSTDTQY
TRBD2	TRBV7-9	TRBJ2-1	ASSLPSGGSYNEQF
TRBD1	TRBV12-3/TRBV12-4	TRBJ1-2	ASSPGQGYGYT
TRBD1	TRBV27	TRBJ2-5	ASSLAMGQGLETQY
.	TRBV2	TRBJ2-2	ASRTDISAGELF
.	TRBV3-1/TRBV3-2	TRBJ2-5	ASSQDLLDIQETQY
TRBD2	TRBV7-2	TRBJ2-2	ASSLPSGGRAGELF
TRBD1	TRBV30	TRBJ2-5	AWRPPPGQGVQETQY
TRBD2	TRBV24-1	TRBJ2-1	ATSEEAGGVGEQF
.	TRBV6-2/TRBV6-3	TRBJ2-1	ASSFTAPTSEQF
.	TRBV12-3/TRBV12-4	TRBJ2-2	ASSAQTGELF
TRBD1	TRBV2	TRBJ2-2	ASSPQGSGELF
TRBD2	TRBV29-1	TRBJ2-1	SVGRGGTSGGNEQF
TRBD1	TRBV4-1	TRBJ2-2	ASSQGMTGLTGELF
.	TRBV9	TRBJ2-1	ASSVGGGPYNEQF
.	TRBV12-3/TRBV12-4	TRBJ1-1	ASSLLPSEAF
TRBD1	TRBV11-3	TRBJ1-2	ASSLQLDRDCYGYT
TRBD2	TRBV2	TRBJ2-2	ASSEELAGATGELF
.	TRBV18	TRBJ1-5	ASSLTELGQPQH
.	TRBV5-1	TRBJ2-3	ASSLGPTDTQY
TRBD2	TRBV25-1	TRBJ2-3	ASGPSGGATDTQY
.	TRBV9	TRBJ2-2	ASSAPRDSPNTGELF
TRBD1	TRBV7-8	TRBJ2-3	ASSPGQAVPDTQY
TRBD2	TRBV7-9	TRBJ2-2	ASSYTSGAAGNTGELF
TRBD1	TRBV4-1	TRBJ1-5	ASSQDRQGRQPQH
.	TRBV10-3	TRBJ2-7	AISEYGIGGEQY
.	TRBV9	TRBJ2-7	ASSGDSFSYEQY
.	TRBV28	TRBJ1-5	ASSPASRGLGQPQH
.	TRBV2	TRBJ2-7	ASSVDGGYEQY
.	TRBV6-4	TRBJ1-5	ASSTNRGQPQH
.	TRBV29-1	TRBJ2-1	SVEDRGYEQF
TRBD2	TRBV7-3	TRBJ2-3	ASSFSGGRDTQY
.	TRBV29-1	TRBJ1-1	SVEPGGNTEAF
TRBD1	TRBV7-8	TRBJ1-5	ASSLEGTGLNQPQH
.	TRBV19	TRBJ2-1	ASSIRGLFNEQF
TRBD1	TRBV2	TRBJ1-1	ASSVTGVVDTEAF
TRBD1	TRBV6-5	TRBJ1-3	ASSYSTGAGNTIY
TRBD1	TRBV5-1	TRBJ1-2	ASSPSGGSYGYT
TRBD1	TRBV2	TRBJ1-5	ASRSGQGGNQPQH
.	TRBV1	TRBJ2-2	TSSQPPGTENTGELF
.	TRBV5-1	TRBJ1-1	ASSLETDSEAF
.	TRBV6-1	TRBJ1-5	ASSEDSNNQPQH
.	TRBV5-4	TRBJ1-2	ASSLVLEGVGGYT
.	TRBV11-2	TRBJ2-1	ASSRGGEQF
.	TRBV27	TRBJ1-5	ASSARGLGNQPQH
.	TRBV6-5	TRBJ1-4	ASERGATNEKLF
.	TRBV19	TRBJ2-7	ASSRDSLYEQY
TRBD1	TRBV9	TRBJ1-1	ASSVGEWTGEAF
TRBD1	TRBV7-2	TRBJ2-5	ASSLDRGRETQY